This record concerns one TCR beta chain sequence. The germline CDR1 and CDR2 sequences are MNHNY and SVGAGI (reference sequence). The CDR3 is 13 residues long. V shed 5 bases and J shed 4 bases, with 9 bases lying between them. This entry comes from a study of blood T cell repertoires in COVID-19. Study context: COVID-19 samples collected from the United States, Italy and Spain covered acute and convalescent phases. T cells, B-cell-depleted T cells, or PBMCs supplied cDNA or gDNA.

Authors' data handling: Amplifying reference gene primers gave estimates of nucleated cell counts. Generated by immunoSEQ multiplex PCR, the TCRdb table keeps only in-frame clones and is missing some. The DNA was the basis for D and trimming; V, J and clone size are from that table. The sample has roughly 120,000 clones, 60% to 85% seen once. The chain links TRBV6-6 to TRBJ1-5, with D unclear. What was sequenced was peripheral blood. The clonotype was recovered from a human donor with acute or convalescent COVID-19. The donor label of this sample is uncertain. CDR3 coding DNA: TGTGCCAGCAGTCTCCAGAGGAATCAGCCCCAGCATTTT. Protein sequence: CASSLQRNQPQHF.